Included here is one TCR beta chain sequence, with context. The antigen is unknown. Germline CDR1 and CDR2: SGHRS and YFSETQ. The V segment lost 3 bases and the J segment 6 bases; nucleotides outside the gene matches: 8. The CDR3 has 16 residues. The source of the sample is a study of beta chain features in type 1 diabetes. The authors reverse transcribed all of the isolated RNA, so sequencing captured expressed TCRB transcripts. Profiled with immunoSEQ multiplex PCR; TCRdb holds only in-frame clones, not every one. The sample yields approximately 260,000 clones, around 21% seen once. Broader study findings: TCRB CDR3 length was moderately but significantly reduced in all four CD4+ subsets of Type 1 diabetes patients.

This TCR was recovered from a woman between 35 and 50 years old with type 1 diabetes. The sequencing input was naive CD4+ T cells from blood. This chain uses TRBV5-1 with TRBJ2-1; 11 bases fit TRBD2. The CDR3 coding sequence is TGCGCCAGCAGCTCCTTAGCGGGAGGGCCTGGCAATGAGCAGTTCTTC. Protein product: CASSSLAGGPGNEQFF.